This is a list of T cell receptor beta chains from one sample in a study of OX40 agonist ivuxolimab in advanced cancers. Clones were sequenced by immunoSEQ multiplex PCR, and TCRdb holds only the in-frame ones, with some missing. The data hold tens of thousands of clones, with more than 85% observed a single time. The sample in question was CD4+ or CD8+ T cells sorted from blood, obtained in a trial of the OX40 agonist ivuxolimab. These receptors came from an adult with an advanced solid tumor such as melanoma, head and neck, liver or kidney cancer. Each CDR3 is given with its conserved first and last residue. The D gene is left open where the match is weak. The size of a clone is reported for some rows only, either as once, few or many, or as a class for expanded clones.

TRBJ2-5	NA	14	TRBV11-2	TRBD1	TGTGCCAGCAGGTCGGACAGGAACCAAGAGACCCAGTACTTC	CASRSDRNQETQYF
TRBJ1-2	once	16	TRBV9	TRBD1	TGTGCCAGCAGCGTAGCTACGGGACAGGGGGCGGGAGGCTACACCTTC	CASSVATGQGAGGYTF
TRBJ2-5	NA	13	TRBV2	NA	TGTGCCAGCAGTGGGACGAGACAAGAGACCCAGTACTTC	CASSGTRQETQYF
TRBJ2-3	NA	14	TRBV19	TRBD2	TGTGCCAGTAGACCGGGACTAGCGGGAGATACGCAGTATTTT	CASRPGLAGDTQYF
TRBJ1-1	NA	15	TRBV2	NA	TGTGCCAGCAGTGAAGTTAGGGCAGCGAACACTGAAGCTTTCTTT	CASSEVRAANTEAFF
TRBJ2-5	NA	15	TRBV5-1	TRBD2	TGCGCCAGCAGTGCTTCCGGGACTAGCTTGGGGACCCAGTACTTC	CASSASGTSLGTQYF
TRBJ2-1	once	18	TRBV7-3	TRBD1	TGTGCCAGCAGCTTGCTCCCCCCCGGGATGAAAGCAGGGGGTGAGCAGTTCTTC	CASSLLPPGMKAGGEQFF
TRBJ2-1	NA	14	TRBV19	NA	TGTGCCAGTAGTATAGAGGCCCACTACAATGAGCAGTTCTTC	CASSIEAHYNEQFF
TRBJ1-2	NA	13	TRBV5-4	TRBD1	TGTGCCAGCAGCTTGCGGCAGGGGGCTGGCTACACCTTC	CASSLRQGAGYTF
TRBJ2-1	NA	13	TRBV6-4	NA	TGTGCCAGCAGCGCCCACCCGGTTAATGAGCAGTTCTTC	CASSAHPVNEQFF
TRBJ1-2	NA	15	TRBV15	NA	TGTGCCACCAGCAGAGATCGTGGGGAGGTCTATGGCTACACCTTC	CATSRDRGEVYGYTF
TRBJ2-7	NA	12	TRBV29-1	TRBD1	TGCAGCCCTGGACAGGGTCCTTACGAGCAGTACTTC	CSPGQGPYEQYF
TRBJ2-1	NA	19	TRBV11-2	TRBD2	TGTGCCAGCAGCTTAGTACGACTAGCGGGTTTGGCCTCCTACAATGAGCAGTTCTTC	CASSLVRLAGLASYNEQFF
TRBJ2-5	NA	12	TRBV19	NA	TGTGCCAGTAGGGACTTCTGGGGAACCCAGTACTTC	CASRDFWGTQYF
TRBJ2-1	NA	14	TRBV15	NA	TGTGCCACCAGCACCGCACTAGTTTTCGATGAGCAGTTCTTC	CATSTALVFDEQFF
TRBJ2-3	NA	13	TRBV25-1	NA	TGTGCCAGCAGAGGATATAGCACAGATACGCAGTATTTT	CASRGYSTDTQYF
TRBJ2-3	NA	17	TRBV10-1	TRBD2	TGCGCCAGCAGTGTTTTAGCGGGAGAGACTAGCACAGATACGCAGTATTTT	CASSVLAGETSTDTQYF
TRBJ1-4	once	15	TRBV4-2	NA	TGTGCCAGCAGCCAACCGGGACCGCGTGGGGAAAAACTGTTTTTT	CASSQPGPRGEKLFF
TRBJ1-5	once	15	TRBV30	NA	TGTGCCTTTTCCTGGGGAGGGAACAGCAATCAGCCCCAGCATTTT	CAFSWGGNSNQPQHF
TRBJ1-2	NA	13	TRBV28	TRBD1	TGTGCCAGCAGTTTATCAGGGGGCTTTGGCTACACCTTC	CASSLSGGFGYTF
TRBJ2-7	NA	15	TRBV5-4	TRBD2	TGTGCCAGCAGCGGCGGACTAGCGGGAGTGGGCGAGCAGTACTTC	CASSGGLAGVGEQYF
TRBJ1-2	NA	17	TRBV29-1	TRBD1	TGCAGCGTTGATACCGGGACAGGCCGAATACCTAACTATGGCTACACCTTC	CSVDTGTGRIPNYGYTF
TRBJ1-5	NA	14	TRBV27	TRBD1	TGTGCCAGCAGTTTCGACAGGGGGAATCAGCCCCAGCATTTT	CASSFDRGNQPQHF
TRBJ2-7	NA	15	TRBV5-1	TRBD1	TGCGCCAGCAGCGCTGCCTGGACAGGGAGCAACGAGCAGTACTTC	CASSAAWTGSNEQYF
TRBJ2-7	NA	12	TRBV28	TRBD1	TGTGCCACCTGGGACAGGGGGCGGGAGCAGTACTTC	CATWDRGREQYF
TRBJ2-1	few	15	TRBV10-3	TRBD2	TGTGCCATCAGAACTAATAGCGGGAGGGAATACGAGCAGTTCTTC	CAIRTNSGREYEQFF
TRBJ2-7	NA	15	TRBV19	NA	TGTGCCAGTAGTATACATAGCTTGGGGGCCTACGAGCAGTACTTC	CASSIHSLGAYEQYF
TRBJ1-3	NA	13	TRBV30	NA	TGTGCCTGGGAGGGACAATCTGGAAACACCATATATTTT	CAWEGQSGNTIYF
TRBJ2-2	NA	14	TRBV9	NA	TGTGCCAGCAGCTTACGACTTACCACCGGGGAGCTGTTTTTT	CASSLRLTTGELFF
TRBJ1-2	NA	13	TRBV19	TRBD1	TGTGCCACCGGGACAGGGGCTAACTATGGCTACACCTTC	CATGTGANYGYTF
TRBJ2-3	NA	16	TRBV5-8	TRBD2	TGTGCCAGCAGCTTGGCCCGGCTAGCGGCCACAGATACGCAGTATTTT	CASSLARLAATDTQYF
TRBJ1-6	NA	15	TRBV30	NA	TGTGCCTGGACCGGGACGGGTGTACTCAATTCACCCCTCCACTTT	CAWTGTGVLNSPLHF
TRBJ2-5	NA	16	TRBV5-6	NA	TGTGCCAGCAGCTTGACGGTCTCAATTAAGGGAGAGACCCAGTACTTC	CASSLTVSIKGETQYF
TRBJ2-1	NA	17	TRBV6-1	TRBD2	TGTGCCAGCAGTGGACTAGCGGGAGGCCCAAGTTATAATGAGCAGTTCTTC	CASSGLAGGPSYNEQFF
TRBJ2-3	once	15	TRBV11-3	TRBD2	TGTGCCAGCAGCTTGGGAGCGGGAGCCACAGATACGCAGTATTTT	CASSLGAGATDTQYF
TRBJ2-7	NA	18	TRBV11-2	TRBD2	TGTGCCAGCAGTCAAAAGCTAGCGGGAGGCGAGATCTCCTACGAGCAGTACTTC	CASSQKLAGGEISYEQYF
TRBJ2-2	NA	16	TRBV5-4	NA	TGTGCCAGCAGCTTGAATCCAGGGGTCAACACCGGGGAGCTGTTTTTT	CASSLNPGVNTGELFF
TRBJ1-5	once	14	TRBV11-2	NA	TGTGCCAGCAGCTTAGACTTAAGCAATCAGCCCCAGCATTTT	CASSLDLSNQPQHF
TRBJ2-5	once	13	TRBV7-7	TRBD1	TGTGCTAGCAGCTTACAGGGGGCTGAGACCCAGTACTTC	CASSLQGAETQYF
TRBJ1-1	few	12	TRBV7-9	NA	TGTGCCAGCAGTGTAATGAACACTGAAGCTTTCTTT	CASSVMNTEAFF
TRBJ2-3	NA	14	TRBV4-1	NA	TGCGCCAGCAGCCCTCCACTAGGGCCAGATACGCAGTATTTT	CASSPPLGPDTQYF
TRBJ2-7	few	12	TRBV6-1	NA	TGTGCCAGCAGTGTTCCGGGCCGCATGCCGTACTTC	CASSVPGRMPYF
TRBJ2-3	NA	17	TRBV5-6	TRBD2	TGTGCCAGCAGGATATTAGCGGGAGGGTCTAGCACAGATACGCAGTATTTT	CASRILAGGSSTDTQYF
TRBJ2-7	NA	11	TRBV2	NA	TGTGCCACGAGACGGGAGAACGAGCAGTACTTC	CATRRENEQYF
TRBJ2-1	NA	15	TRBV19	TRBD1	TGTGCCAGTACCCGAAATTACAGGGGGCACGGTGAGCAGTTCTTC	CASTRNYRGHGEQFF
TRBJ2-7	NA	12	TRBV29-1	NA	TGCAGCGTTGAAGAAGGGGTTCGCGAGCAGTACTTC	CSVEEGVREQYF
TRBJ2-1	NA	16	TRBV14	TRBD1	TGTGCCAGCAGCCACCTTGGAAGGGGGCTGTACAATGAGCAGTTCTTC	CASSHLGRGLYNEQFF
TRBJ1-1	NA	16	TRBV6-5	NA	TGTGCCAGCAGTTTCACCCAAATCTACAGAGTCACTGAAGCTTTCTTT	CASSFTQIYRVTEAFF
TRBJ2-7	NA	17	TRBV4-1	TRBD1	TGCGCCAGCAGCCCCCTGTCGGGACAGGGGCGCTCCTACGAGCAGTACTTC	CASSPLSGQGRSYEQYF